The subject of this entry is one T cell receptor beta chain. The antigen remains undetermined. This table comes from immunoSEQ multiplex PCR, and its TCRdb copy is limited to in-frame clones, with some not included. The sample carries approximately 160,000 clones, approximately 86% recorded once. The sample is drawn from a study of cytomegalovirus exposure and HLA in healthy donors. Regarding the study as a whole: It was 150 to 200 TCR beta chains that were listed as cytomegalovirus-associated. Three chains tied to CMV proved CMV antigen-specific in vitro. As was reported, the classifier diagnosed cytomegalovirus status with high specificity and sensitivity. Rare TCR sequences predominated, though certain public TCRs were found in many donors.

The CDR3 sequence is 15 residues long. The receptor was isolated from a young woman in good health and CMV-seronegative. The V and J genes are TRBV21-1 and TRBJ2-7; TRBD2 is the table's D call and was not checked against the DNA. TRBV21-1 represents a pseudogene. Sequencing was done on a sample of PBMCs. CDR3 sequence (DNA): TGTGCCAGCAGCTTCACCGTGGGGGGTTGGGACGAGCAGTACTTC. Translation gives CASSFTVGGWDEQYF.